In this sample, the clone carrying this T cell receptor (beta chain) turned up once. Its antigen is currently unknown. The entry originates in a study of T cell responses to AZD1222 COVID-19 vaccine. In germline, CDR1 is DFQATT, CDR2 SNEGSKA (reference sequence). The CDR3 contains 10 residues. V was cut by 6 bases and J by 2 bases, with 4 bases left in between. The method was immunoSEQ multiplex PCR; TCRdb's version includes in-frame clones alone and lacks a portion of them. Among 100,000 or so clones listed, about 82% were seen once. General study points: Only a handful of AZD1222 recipients, more than five in all, had baseline seropositivity. The peak T cell response came first, and repertoires were sampled only after it. Clonal diversity may have been underestimated in mostly white British donors. Nearly half of spike-specific TCRs reportedly target unmutated variant regions.

This clonotype was sampled from an adult who received the AZD1222 COVID-19 vaccine. The sample in question was peripheral blood, obtained 28 days after the second AZD1222 dose. V gene TRBV20-1 combines with J gene TRBJ1-2; D is ambiguous. CDR3 nucleotide sequence: TGCAGTGCCCCGAACTATGGCTACACCTTC. Its protein is CSAPNYGYTF.